This TCR beta chain was identified in a study of CD8 T cells in Susac syndrome. It was with random hexamers that 0.5 to 1 ug RNA was reverse transcribed. TCRdb fed the immunoSEQ multiplex PCR reads into MiXCR, producing one record per CDR3 protein. This table holds around 150,000 distinct CDR3 sequences, almost 96% found once. TEMRA cells underwent FACS enrichment and CD8+ and CD4+ T cells underwent negative isolation. The study's findings and limits: Clonal expansion was absent from the CD4+ T cell repertoires in Susac syndrome.

Concerning this clonotype: Its specificity is not known.

The clonotype originates from a human donor with Susac syndrome. Specimen: CD4+ T cells from PBMCs.

CDR3 amino acids: CASSPAGDPAYEQYF. CDR3 nucleotide sequence: TGTGCCAGCAGCCCAGCGGGGGACCCGGCCTACGAGCAGTACTTC. The chain joins TRBV7-2 to TRBJ2-7; TRBD2 matches at 8 bases. Trimming removed 5 bases from V and 2 bases from J; junction bases left unmatched: 8. Germline V gives CDR1 SGHTA, CDR2 FQGNSA. CDR3 length equals 15 residues.